The 15 T cell receptor beta chains below come from one sample, sequenced in a study of T cell clusters in autoimmune cytopenias. TRB amplification used 250 ng of peripheral blood genomic DNA. TRB rearrangements were amplified by touch-down multiplex PCR with mixed TRB-A/B primers. TCRdb processed the multiplex PCR reads again and assigns one entry to each CDR3 protein, with no DNA. Here the sample table reports roughly 6,200 distinct CDR3 sequences. These data were also filed under a second study, of T cell repertoires in aging, cancer and after chemotherapy.

The sample taken for sequencing was peripheral blood. Source of these receptors: a human donor in good health.

In terms of frequency, this clonotype is medium-sized. This rearrangement joins TRBV6-2 or TRBV6-3 to TRBJ1-1. Germline CDR1 reads MNHEY; CDR2 reads SVGEGT. The CDR3 is 17 residues long. The CDR3 loop is CASSALGPISMNTEAFF.

Judged by frequency, this clonotype is medium-sized. The rearrangement links TRBV12-3 or TRBV12-4 to TRBJ2-6; lacking DNA, the TRBD1 call made by TCRdb goes unchecked. This CDR3 comprises 16 residues. The CDR3 reads CASSLAQGAGANVLTF.

Frequency places this clonotype as medium-sized (0.01 to 0.1%). The chain employs TRBV5-4 and TRBJ1-3; TCRdb returns TRBD1, unconfirmable since there is no DNA. The CDR3 is 13 amino acids. Germline assignment: CDR1 SGHNT and CDR2 YYREEE (reference sequence). The CDR3 sequence: CASSPGNENTIYF.

This chain connects TRBV27 to TRBJ2-7; there is no DNA to check the TCRdb D call of TRBD1. The CDR3 extends over 14 amino acids. Germline CDR1 reads MNHEY; CDR2 reads SMNVEV (reference sequence). CDR3 amino acids: CASSLGQGANEQYF.

According to its frequency, this clonotype is medium-sized. The rearrangement links TRBV6-1 to TRBJ1-2; TCRdb's assignment of TRBD1 cannot be checked, as there is no DNA. Germline V gene data show CDR1 as MNHNS and CDR2 as SASEGT. The CDR3 runs to 14 residues. The CDR3 region is CASRPGQANYGYTF.

Frequency places this clonotype as medium-sized (0.01 to 0.1%). V gene TRBV30 combines with J gene TRBJ2-1; TCRdb's D call of TRBD1 is untestable without DNA. Per germline, CDR1 GTSNPN and CDR2 SVGIG (reference sequence). The CDR3 is made up of 14 amino acids. CDR3 residues: CASSETGGVDEQFF.

J is TRBJ1-3 and V is TRBV14. This CDR3 spans 13 amino acids. Germline assignment: CDR1 SGHDN and CDR2 FVKESK. This chain's CDR3 is CASSQGEGNTIYF. Full variable domain (missing parts from reference TRBV14 and TRBJ1-3): EAGVTQFPSHSVIEKGQTVTLRCDPISGHDNLYWYRRVMGKEIKFLLHFVKESKQDESGMPNNRFLAERTGGTYSTLKVQPAELEDSGVYFCASSQGEGNTIYFGEGSWLTVV.

This clonotype is labeled medium-sized based on frequency. The chain employs TRBV19 and TRBJ1-3. Germline assignment: CDR1 LNHDA and CDR2 SQIVND (reference sequence). The CDR3 has 15 residues. CDR3 sequence reads: CASSIGGSSGNTIYF. Drawing the rest from reference TRBV19 and TRBJ1-3, the complete variable domain is DGGITQSPKYLFRKEGQNVTLSCEQNLNHDAMYWYRQDPGQGLRLIYYSQIVNDFQKGDIAEGYSVSREKKESFPLTVTSAQKNPTAFYLCASSIGGSSGNTIYFGEGSWLTVV.

This clonotype ranks as medium-sized in terms of frequency. The rearrangement uses TRBV12-3 or TRBV12-4 and TRBJ2-1; TCRdb proposes TRBD1, but this gene call is untestable without DNA. The CDR3 runs to 21 residues. CDR3 sequence reads: CASRGWRDSSRDIFVPNEQFF.

This clonotype registers medium-sized by frequency. The chain is built from TRBV19 and TRBJ1-6; no DNA is available, so the TRBD1 call from TCRdb remains unchecked. This CDR3 is 15 amino acids long. Per germline, CDR1 LNHDA and CDR2 SQIVND (reference sequence). The chain's CDR3 is CASSTSTATNSPLHF.

This clonotype shows up as medium-sized (0.01 to 0.1%) by frequency. J is TRBJ1-5 and V is TRBV19. This CDR3 spans 14 amino acids. Per the germline V gene, CDR1 is LNHDA and CDR2 is SQIVND (reference sequence). CDR3 loop: CATRPLLGNQPQHF.

Measured by frequency, this clonotype is medium-sized (0.01 to 0.1%). The chain carries TRBV19 and TRBJ1-6; TCRdb proposes TRBD1, but this gene call is untestable without DNA. The germline gives CDR1 LNHDA, CDR2 SQIVND (reference sequence). The CDR3 is made up of 12 amino acids. CDR3 region: CASQVGDSPLHF. The full variable domain, completed using reference TRBV19 and TRBJ1-6, is DGGITQSPKYLFRKEGQNVTLSCEQNLNHDAMYWYRQDPGQGLRLIYYSQIVNDFQKGDIAEGYSVSREKKESFPLTVTSAQKNPTAFYLCASQVGDSPLHFGNGTRLTVT.

The gene calls are TRBV7-2 and TRBJ2-1; lacking DNA, the TRBD2 call made by TCRdb goes unchecked. Per the germline V gene, CDR1 is SGHTA and CDR2 is FQGNSA. This CDR3 spans 17 amino acids. The CDR3 sequence is CASSSPEGPSSYNEQFF.

This clonotype is identified as medium-sized from frequency. The rearrangement joins TRBV12-3 or TRBV12-4 to TRBJ2-2; the D gene TCRdb calls, TRBD1, cannot be checked with no DNA. The length of the CDR3 is 15 residues. CDR3 amino acids: CASRAGTGVIGELFF.

This clonotype is called medium-sized based on its frequency. The chain links TRBV6-1 to TRBJ2-3. This CDR3 spans 11 amino acids. The V gene's germline CDR1 is MNHNS and CDR2 SASEGT. CDR3 sequence: CASKSTDTQYF.